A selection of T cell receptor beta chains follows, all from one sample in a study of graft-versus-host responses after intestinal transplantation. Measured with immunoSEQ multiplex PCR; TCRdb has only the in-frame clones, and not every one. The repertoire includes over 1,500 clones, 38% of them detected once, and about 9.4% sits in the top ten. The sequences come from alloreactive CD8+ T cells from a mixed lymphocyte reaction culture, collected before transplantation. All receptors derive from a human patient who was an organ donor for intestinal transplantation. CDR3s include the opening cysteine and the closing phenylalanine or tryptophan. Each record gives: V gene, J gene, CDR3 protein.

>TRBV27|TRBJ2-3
CASSFKAADTQYF
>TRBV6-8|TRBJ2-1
CASSYGSNNEQFF
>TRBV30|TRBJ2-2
CAWGVGRPGELFF
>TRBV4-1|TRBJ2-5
CASRVLAGRETQYF
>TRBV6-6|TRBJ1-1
CASSSLSGGSRAGAFF
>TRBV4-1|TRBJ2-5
CASSQDHVRQETQYF
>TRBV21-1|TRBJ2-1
CASSRDRVPDEQFF
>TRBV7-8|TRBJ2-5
CASSLAFGVETQYF
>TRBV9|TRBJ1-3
CASSVHHSPGLGNTIYF
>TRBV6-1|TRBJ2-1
CASLQQGAYNEQFF
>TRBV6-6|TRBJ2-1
CASSYGSNNEQFF
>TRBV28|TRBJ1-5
CASSPRSGGNQPQHF